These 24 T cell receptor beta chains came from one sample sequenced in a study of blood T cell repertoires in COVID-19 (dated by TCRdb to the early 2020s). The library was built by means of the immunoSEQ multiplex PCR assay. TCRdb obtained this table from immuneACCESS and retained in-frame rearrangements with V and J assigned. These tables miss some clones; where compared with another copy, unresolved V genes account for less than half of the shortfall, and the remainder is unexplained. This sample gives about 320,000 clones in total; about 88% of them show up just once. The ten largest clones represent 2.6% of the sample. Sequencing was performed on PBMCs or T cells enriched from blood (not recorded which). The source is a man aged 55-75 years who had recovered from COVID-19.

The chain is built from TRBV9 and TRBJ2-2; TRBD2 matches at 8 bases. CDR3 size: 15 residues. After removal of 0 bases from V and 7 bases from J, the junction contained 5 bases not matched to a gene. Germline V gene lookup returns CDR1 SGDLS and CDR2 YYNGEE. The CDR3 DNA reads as TGTGCCAGCAGCGTAGCGGGAGGGCCGAACGGGGAGCTGTTTTTT. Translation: CASSVAGGPNGELFF.

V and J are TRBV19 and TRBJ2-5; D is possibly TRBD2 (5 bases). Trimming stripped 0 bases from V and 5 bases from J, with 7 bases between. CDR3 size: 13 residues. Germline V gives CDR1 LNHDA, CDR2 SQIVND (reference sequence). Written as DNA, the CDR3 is TGTGCCAGTAGTATAGATCGGGGTGAGACCCAGTACTTC. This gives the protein CASSIDRGETQYF.

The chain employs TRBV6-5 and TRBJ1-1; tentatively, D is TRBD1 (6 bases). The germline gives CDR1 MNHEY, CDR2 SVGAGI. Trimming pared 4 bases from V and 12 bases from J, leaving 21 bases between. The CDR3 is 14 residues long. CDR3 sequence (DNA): TGTGCCAGCAGTTTTAAGGATTCACAGGGCAAACCTTTCTTT. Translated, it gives CASSFKDSQGKPFF.

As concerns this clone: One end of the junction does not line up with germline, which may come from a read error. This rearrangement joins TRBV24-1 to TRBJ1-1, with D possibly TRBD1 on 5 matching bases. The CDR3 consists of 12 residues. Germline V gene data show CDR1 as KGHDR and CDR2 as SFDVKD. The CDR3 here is CATSDSAGLSIF. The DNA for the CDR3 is TGTGCCACCAGTGATTCGGCGGGACTCTCGATCTTT.

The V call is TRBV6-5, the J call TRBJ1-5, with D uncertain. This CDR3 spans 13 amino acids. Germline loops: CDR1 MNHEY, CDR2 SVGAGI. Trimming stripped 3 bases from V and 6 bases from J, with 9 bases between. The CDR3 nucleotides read TGTGCCAGCAGTTATTATGGCAGTCAGCCCCAGCATTTT. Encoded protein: CASSYYGSQPQHF.

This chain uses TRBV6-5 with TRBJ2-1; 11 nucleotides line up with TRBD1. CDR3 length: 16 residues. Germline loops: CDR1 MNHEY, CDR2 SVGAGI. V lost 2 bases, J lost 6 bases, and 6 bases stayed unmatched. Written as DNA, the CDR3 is TGTGCCAGCAGTTACGTCCGGGACAGGGGGACCAATGAGCAGTTCTTC. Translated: CASSYVRDRGTNEQFF.

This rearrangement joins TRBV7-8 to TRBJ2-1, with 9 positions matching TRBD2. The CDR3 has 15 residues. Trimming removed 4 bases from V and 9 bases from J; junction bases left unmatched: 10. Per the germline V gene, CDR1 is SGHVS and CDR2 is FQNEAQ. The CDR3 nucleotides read TGTGCCAGCAGCTCGCGGGAGGGCCTTTCTAGTGAGCAGTTCTTC. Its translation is CASSSREGLSSEQFF.

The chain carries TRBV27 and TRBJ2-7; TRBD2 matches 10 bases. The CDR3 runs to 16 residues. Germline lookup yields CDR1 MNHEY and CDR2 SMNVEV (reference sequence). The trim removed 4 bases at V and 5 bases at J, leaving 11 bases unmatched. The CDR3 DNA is TGTGCCAGCAGTTCGGCTAGCGGGAGACTGGATAACGAGCAGTACTTC. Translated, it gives CASSSASGRLDNEQYF.

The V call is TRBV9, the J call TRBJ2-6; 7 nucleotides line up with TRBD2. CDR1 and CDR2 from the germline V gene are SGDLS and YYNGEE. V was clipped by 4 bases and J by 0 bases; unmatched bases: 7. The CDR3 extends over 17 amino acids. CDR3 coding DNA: TGTGCCAGCAGCCCGTGGGGAGGGACCTCTGGGGCCAACGTCCTGACTTTC. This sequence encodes CASSPWGGTSGANVLTF.

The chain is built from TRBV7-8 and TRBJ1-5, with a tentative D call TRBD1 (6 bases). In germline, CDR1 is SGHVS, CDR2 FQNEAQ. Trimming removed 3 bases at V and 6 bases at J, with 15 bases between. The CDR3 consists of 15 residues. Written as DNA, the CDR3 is TGTGCCAGCAGCTTGCATCAGGGGCCATCTCAGCCCCAGCATTTT. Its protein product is CASSLHQGPSQPQHF.

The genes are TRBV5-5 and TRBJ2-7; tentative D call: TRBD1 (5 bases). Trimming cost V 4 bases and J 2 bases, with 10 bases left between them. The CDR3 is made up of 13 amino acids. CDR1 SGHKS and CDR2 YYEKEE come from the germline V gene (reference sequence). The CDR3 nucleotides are TGTGCCAGCAGCATAACAGGAGCCTACGAGCAGTACTTC. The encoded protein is CASSITGAYEQYF. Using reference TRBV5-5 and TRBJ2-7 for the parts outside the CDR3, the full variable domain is DAGVTQSPTHLIKTRGQQVTLRCSPISGHKSVSWYQQVLGQGPQFIFQYYEKEERGRGNFPDRFSARQFPNYSSELNVNALLLGDSALYLCASSITGAYEQYFGPGTRLTVT.

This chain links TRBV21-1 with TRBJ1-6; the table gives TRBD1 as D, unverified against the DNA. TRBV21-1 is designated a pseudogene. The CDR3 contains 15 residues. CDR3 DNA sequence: TGTGCCAGCAACAACCCCCCCGGACAATATTCACCCCTCCACTTT. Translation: CASNNPPGQYSPLHF.

CDR3 residues: CASSQATGTSFETQYF. In DNA, the CDR3 is TGCGCCAGCAGCCAAGCCACCGGGACTAGCTTCGAGACCCAGTACTTC. The genes are TRBV4-1 and TRBJ2-5; TRBD2 aligns across 9 bases. Germline CDR1 and CDR2: MGHRA and YSYEKL. V lost 1 base and J lost 5; bases outside the gene matches: 8. CDR3 length: 16 residues.

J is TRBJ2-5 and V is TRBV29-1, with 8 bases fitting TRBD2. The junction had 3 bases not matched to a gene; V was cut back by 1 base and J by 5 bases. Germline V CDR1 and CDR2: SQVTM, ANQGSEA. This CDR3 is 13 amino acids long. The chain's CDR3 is CSVEGREDETQYF. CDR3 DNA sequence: TGCAGCGTTGAAGGGCGGGAGGATGAGACCCAGTACTTC. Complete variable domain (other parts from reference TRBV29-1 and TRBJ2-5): SAVISQKPSRDICQRGTSLTIQCQVDSQVTMMFWYRQQPGQSLTLIATANQGSEATYESGFVIDKFPISRPNLTFSTLTVSNMSPEDSSIYLCSVEGREDETQYFGPGTRLLVL.

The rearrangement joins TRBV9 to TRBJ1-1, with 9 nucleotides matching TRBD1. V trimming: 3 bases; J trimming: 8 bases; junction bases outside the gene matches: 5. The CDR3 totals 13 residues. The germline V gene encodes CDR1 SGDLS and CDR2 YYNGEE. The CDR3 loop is CASSAWDRDEAFF. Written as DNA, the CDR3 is TGTGCCAGCAGCGCATGGGACAGGGACGAAGCTTTCTTT. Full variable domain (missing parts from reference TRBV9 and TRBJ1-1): DSGVTQTPKHLITATGQRVTLRCSPRSGDLSVYWYQQSLDQGLQFLIQYYNGEERAKGNILERFSAQQFPDLHSELNLSSLELGDSALYFCASSAWDRDEAFFGQGTRLTVV.

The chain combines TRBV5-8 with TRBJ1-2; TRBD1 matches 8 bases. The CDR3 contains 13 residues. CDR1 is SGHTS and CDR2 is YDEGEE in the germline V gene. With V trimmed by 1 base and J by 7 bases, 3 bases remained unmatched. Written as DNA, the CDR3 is TGTGCCAGCAGCTTGCAGGGGGCGGTTGGCTACACCTTC. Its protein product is CASSLQGAVGYTF.

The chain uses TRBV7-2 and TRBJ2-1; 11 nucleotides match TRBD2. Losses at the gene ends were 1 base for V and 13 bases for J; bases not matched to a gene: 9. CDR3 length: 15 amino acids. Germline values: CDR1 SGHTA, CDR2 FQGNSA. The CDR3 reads CASSLGSGGAMTQFF. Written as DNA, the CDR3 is TGTGCCAGCAGCTTAGGTAGCGGGGGGGCTATGACTCAGTTCTTC.

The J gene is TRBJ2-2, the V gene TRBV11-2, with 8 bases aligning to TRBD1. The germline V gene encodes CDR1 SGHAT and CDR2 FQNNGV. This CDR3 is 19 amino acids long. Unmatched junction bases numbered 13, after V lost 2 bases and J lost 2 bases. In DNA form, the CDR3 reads TGTGCCAGCAGCTTACGATTGACAGGGGTTGCTTTAAACACCGGGGAGCTGTTTTTT. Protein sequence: CASSLRLTGVALNTGELFF. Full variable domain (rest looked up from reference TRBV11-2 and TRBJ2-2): EAGVAQSPRYKIIEKRQSVAFWCNPISGHATLYWYQQILGQGPKLLIQFQNNGVVDDSQLPKDRFSAERLKGVDSTLKIQPAKLEDSAVYLCASSLRLTGVALNTGELFFGEGSRLTVL.

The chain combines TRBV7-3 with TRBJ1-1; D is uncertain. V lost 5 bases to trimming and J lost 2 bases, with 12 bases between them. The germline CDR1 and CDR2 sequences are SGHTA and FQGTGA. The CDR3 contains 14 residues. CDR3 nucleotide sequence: TGTGCCAGCAGCCCTAAAGCGGGAAACACTGAAGCTTTCTTT. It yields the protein CASSPKAGNTEAFF.

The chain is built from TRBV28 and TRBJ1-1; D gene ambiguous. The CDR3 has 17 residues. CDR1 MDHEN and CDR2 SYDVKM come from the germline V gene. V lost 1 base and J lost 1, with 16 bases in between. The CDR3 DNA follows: TGTGCCAGCAGTTTATTCTCCCCTTATGGCAGGAACACTGAAGCTTTCTTT. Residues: CASSLFSPYGRNTEAFF.

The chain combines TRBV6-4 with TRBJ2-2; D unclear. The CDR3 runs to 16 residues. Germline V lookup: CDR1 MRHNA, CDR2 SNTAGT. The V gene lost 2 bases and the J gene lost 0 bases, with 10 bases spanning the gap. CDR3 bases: TGTGCCAGCAGTGACGCTAGAATGGCGAACACCGGGGAGCTGTTTTTT. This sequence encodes CASSDARMANTGELFF.

The chain's CDR3 is CAWNRGSAYEQYF. DNA of the CDR3: TGTGCCTGGAACAGGGGGTCCGCCTACGAGCAGTACTTC. This chain joins TRBV30 and TRBJ2-7; 8 bases match TRBD1. The CDR3 is 13 amino acids. Germline V lookup: CDR1 GTSNPN, CDR2 SVGIG (reference sequence). V was pared by 4 bases and J by 2 bases, with 4 bases of the junction left unmatched.

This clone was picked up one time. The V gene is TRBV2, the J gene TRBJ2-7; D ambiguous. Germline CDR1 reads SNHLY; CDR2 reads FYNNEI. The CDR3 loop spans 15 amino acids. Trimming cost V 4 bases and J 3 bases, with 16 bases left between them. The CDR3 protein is CASSGAPPPYYEQYF. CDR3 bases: TGTGCCAGCAGTGGGGCACCTCCACCTTACTACGAGCAGTACTTC.

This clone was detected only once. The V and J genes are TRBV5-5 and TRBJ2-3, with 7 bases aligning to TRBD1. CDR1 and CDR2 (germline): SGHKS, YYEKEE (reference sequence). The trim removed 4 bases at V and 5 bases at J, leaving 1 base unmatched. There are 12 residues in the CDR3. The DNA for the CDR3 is TGTGCCAGCAGCCAGGGGGAAGATACGCAGTATTTT. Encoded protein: CASSQGEDTQYF.